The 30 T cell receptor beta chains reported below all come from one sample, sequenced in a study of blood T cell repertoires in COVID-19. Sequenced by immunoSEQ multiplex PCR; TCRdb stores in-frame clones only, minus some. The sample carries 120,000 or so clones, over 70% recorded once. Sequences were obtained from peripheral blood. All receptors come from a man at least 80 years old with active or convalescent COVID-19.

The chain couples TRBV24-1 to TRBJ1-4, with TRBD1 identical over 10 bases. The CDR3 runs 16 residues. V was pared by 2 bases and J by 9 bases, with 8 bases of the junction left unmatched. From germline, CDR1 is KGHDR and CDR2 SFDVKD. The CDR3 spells CATSDSSDRGRKKLFF. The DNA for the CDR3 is TGTGCCACCAGTGATTCCTCTGACAGGGGGCGTAAAAAACTGTTTTTT.

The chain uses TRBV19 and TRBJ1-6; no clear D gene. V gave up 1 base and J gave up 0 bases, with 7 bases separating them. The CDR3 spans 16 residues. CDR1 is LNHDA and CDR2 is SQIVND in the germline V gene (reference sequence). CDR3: CASSIGESSYNSPLHF. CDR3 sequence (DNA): TGTGCCAGTAGTATAGGGGAGAGCTCCTATAATTCACCCCTCCACTTT.

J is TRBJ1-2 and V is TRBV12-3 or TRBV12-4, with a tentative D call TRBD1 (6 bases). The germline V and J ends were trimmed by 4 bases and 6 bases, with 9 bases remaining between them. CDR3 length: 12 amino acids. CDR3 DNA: TGTGCCAGCAGTTCAACAGGGAATGGCTACACCTTC. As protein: CASSSTGNGYTF.

CDR3 nucleotide sequence: TGTGCCAGCAGCTTGGAGTTAGCGGGGATAGGAGAGACCCAGTACTTC. Its translation is CASSLELAGIGETQYF. V and J are TRBV5-4 and TRBJ2-5; 8 bases line up with TRBD2. Per the germline V gene, CDR1 is SGHNT and CDR2 is YYREEE (reference sequence). The V and J ends lost 0 bases and 4 bases, in that order; junction bases with no gene match: 8. The CDR3 spans 16 residues.

The CDR3 DNA follows: TGTGCAAGTCGCTTCACAAGGACTAGCGGCCCTCCTCGACGGGCCAACGTCCTGACTTTC. Translated: CASRFTRTSGPPRRANVLTF. The chain carries TRBV12-2 and TRBJ2-6; the D segment call TRBD2 is taken from the table without a DNA check. TRBV12-2 is marked as a pseudogene. This CDR3 region has 20 residues.

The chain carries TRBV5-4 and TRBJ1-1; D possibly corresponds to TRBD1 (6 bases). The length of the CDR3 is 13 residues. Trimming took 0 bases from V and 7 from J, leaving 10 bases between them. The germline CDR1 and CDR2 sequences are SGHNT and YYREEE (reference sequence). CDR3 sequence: CASSLVGAGEAFF. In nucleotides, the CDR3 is TGTGCCAGCAGCTTGGTGGGGGCCGGTGAAGCTTTCTTT. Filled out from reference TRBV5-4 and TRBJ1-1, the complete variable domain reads ETGVTQSPTHLIKTRGQQVTLRCSSQSGHNTVSWYQQALGQGPQFIFQYYREEENGRGNFPPRFSGLQFPNYSSELNVNALELDDSALYLCASSLVGAGEAFFGQGTRLTVV.

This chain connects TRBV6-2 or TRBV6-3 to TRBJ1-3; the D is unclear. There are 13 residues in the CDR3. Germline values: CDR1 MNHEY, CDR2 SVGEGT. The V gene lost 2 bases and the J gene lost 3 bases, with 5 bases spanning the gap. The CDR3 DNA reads TGTGCCAGCAGTTACCCCCGTGGAAACACCATATATTTT. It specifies CASSYPRGNTIYF.

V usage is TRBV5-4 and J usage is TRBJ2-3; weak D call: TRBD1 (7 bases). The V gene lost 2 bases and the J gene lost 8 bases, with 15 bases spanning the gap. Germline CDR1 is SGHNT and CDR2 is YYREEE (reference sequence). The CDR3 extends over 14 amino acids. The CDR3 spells CASSFQGGMGTQYF. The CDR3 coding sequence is TGTGCCAGCAGCTTCCAGGGGGGCATGGGTACGCAGTATTTT.

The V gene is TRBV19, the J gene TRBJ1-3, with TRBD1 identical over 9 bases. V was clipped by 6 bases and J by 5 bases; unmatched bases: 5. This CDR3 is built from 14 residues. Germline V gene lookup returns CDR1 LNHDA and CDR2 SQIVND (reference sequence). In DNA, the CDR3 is TGTGCCAGTAGCCAACAGGGGGCCCGAAACACCATATATTTT. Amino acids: CASSQQGARNTIYF.

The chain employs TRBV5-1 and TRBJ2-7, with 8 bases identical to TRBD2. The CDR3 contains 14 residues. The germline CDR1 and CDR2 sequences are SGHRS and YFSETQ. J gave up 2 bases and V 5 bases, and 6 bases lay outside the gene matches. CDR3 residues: CASSRSGGTYEQYF. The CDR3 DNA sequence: TGCGCCAGCAGTCGAAGCGGGGGAACCTACGAGCAGTACTTC.

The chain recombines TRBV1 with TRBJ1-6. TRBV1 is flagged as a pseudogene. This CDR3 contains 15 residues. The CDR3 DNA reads TGCACCAGCAGCCAAGATCGGGGGAGGAGGTCACCCCTCCACTTT. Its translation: CTSSQDRGRRSPLHF.

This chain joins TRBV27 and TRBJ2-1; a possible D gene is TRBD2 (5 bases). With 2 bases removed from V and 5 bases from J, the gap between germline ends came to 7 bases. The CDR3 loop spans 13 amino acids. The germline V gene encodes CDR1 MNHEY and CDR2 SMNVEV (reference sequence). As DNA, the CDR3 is TGTGCCAGCAGTTTACGGGGAAACAATGAGCAGTTCTTC. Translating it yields CASSLRGNNEQFF.

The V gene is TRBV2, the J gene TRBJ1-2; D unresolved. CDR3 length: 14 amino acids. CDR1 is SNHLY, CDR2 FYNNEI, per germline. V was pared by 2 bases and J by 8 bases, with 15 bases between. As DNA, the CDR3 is TGTGCCAGCAGTGAAAAGGTGCGCGGGGTCGGCTACACCTTC. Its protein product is CASSEKVRGVGYTF.

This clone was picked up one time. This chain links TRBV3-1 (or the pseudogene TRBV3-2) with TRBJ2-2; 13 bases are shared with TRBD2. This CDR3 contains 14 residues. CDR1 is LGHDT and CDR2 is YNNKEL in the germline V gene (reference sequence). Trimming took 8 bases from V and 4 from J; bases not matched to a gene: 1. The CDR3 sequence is CASRLAGGTGELFF. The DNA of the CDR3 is TGTGCCAGCCGACTAGCGGGGGGCACCGGGGAGCTGTTTTTT.

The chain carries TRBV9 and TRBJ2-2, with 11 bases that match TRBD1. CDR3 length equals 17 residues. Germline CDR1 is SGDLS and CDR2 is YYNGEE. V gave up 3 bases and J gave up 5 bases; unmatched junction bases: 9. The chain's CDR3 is CASSAGTGGSETGELFF. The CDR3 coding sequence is TGTGCCAGCAGCGCCGGGACAGGGGGATCGGAAACCGGGGAGCTGTTTTTT.

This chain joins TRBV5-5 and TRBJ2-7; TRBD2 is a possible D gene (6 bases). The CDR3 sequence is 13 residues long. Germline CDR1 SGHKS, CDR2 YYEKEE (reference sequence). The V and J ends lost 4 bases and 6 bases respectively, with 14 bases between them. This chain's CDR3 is CASSHGTPGEQYF. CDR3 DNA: TGTGCCAGCAGCCACGGGACTCCTGGCGAGCAGTACTTC.

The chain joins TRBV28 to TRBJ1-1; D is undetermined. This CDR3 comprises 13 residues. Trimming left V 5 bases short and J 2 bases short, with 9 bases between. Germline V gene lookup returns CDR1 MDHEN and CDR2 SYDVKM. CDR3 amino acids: CASSNSVNTEAFF. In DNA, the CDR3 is TGTGCCAGCAGTAATTCCGTCAACACTGAAGCTTTCTTT.

The CDR3 loop is CASSVGGSGNTIYF. CDR3 in DNA: TGTGCCAGCAGTGTGGGGGGAAGTGGAAACACCATATATTTT. V gene TRBV2 combines with J gene TRBJ1-3, with D possibly matching TRBD1 (5 bases). Germline V gene data show CDR1 as SNHLY and CDR2 as FYNNEI. The ends were cut back, 4 bases at V and 3 bases at J, with 10 bases in the middle. This CDR3 region has 14 residues. Full variable domain (missing parts from reference TRBV2 and TRBJ1-3): EPEVTQTPSHQVTQMGQEVILRCVPISNHLYFYWYRQILGQKVEFLVSFYNNEISEKSEIFDDQFSVERPDGSNFTLKIRSTKLEDSAMYFCASSVGGSGNTIYFGEGSWLTVV.

The CDR3 protein is CASSLALNEQFF. The CDR3 coding sequence is TGTGCCAGCAGCTTGGCCCTCAATGAGCAGTTCTTC. The rearrangement uses TRBV12-3 or TRBV12-4 and TRBJ2-1; D is uncertain. The CDR3 sequence is 12 residues long. The V end lost 6 bases, the J end lost 6 bases, and 9 bases lay between the germline ends.

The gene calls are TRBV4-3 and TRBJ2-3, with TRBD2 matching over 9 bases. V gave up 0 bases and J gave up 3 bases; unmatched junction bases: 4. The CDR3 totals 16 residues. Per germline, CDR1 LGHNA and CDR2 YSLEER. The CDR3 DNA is TGCGCCAGCAGCCAAGAATTAGCGGGGGCTACAGATACGCAGTATTTT. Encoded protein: CASSQELAGATDTQYF.

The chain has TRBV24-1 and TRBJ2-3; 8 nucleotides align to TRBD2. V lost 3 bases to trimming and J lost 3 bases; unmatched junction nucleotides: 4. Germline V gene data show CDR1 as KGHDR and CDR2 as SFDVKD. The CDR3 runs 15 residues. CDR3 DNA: TGTGCCACCAGTGATCCGGGACTAGGAACAGATACGCAGTATTTT. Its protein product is CATSDPGLGTDTQYF.

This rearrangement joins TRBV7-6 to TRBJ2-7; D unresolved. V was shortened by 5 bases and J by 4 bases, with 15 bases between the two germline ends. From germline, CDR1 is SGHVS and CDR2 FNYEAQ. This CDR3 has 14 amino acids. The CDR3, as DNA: TGTGCCAGCAGCCCCCTAAAAGACAATTACGAGCAGTACTTC. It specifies CASSPLKDNYEQYF.

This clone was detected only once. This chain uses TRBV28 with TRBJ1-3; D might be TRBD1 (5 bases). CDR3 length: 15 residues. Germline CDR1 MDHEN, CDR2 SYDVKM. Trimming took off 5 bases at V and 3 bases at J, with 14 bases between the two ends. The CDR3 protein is CASSGPGGVGNTIYF. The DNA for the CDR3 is TGTGCCAGCAGTGGTCCGGGGGGAGTTGGAAACACCATATATTTT.

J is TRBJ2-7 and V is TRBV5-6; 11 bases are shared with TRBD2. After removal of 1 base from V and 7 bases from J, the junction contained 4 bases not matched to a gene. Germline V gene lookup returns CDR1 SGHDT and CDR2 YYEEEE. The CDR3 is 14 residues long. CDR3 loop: CASSLLAGGPEQYF. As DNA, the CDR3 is TGTGCCAGCAGCTTGCTAGCGGGGGGTCCAGAGCAGTACTTC.

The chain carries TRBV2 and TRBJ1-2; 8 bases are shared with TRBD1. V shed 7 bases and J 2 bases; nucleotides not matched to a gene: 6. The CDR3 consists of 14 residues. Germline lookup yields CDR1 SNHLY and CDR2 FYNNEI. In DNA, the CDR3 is TGTGCCAGCATCCCCAGGGGGCCGAACTATGGCTACACCTTC. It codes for CASIPRGPNYGYTF.

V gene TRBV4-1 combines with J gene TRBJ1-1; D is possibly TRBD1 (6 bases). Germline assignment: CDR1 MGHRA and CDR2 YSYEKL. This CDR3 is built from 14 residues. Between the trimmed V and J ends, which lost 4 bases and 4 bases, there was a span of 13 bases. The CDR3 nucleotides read TGCGCCAGCAGCCCGAGCGGGGGCCCCACTGAAGCTTTCTTT. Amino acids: CASSPSGGPTEAFF.

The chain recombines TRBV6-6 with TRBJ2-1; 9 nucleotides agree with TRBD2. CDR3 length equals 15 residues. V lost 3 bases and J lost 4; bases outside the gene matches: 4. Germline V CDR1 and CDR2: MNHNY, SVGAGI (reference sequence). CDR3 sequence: CASSYMSGGYNEQFF. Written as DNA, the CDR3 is TGTGCCAGCAGTTATATGAGCGGGGGGTACAATGAGCAGTTCTTC.

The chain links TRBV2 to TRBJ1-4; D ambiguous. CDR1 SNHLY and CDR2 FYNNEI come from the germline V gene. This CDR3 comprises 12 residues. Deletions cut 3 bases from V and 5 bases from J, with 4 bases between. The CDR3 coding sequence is TGTGCCAGCAGTGAGCAGAATGAAAAACTGTTTTTT. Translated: CASSEQNEKLFF.

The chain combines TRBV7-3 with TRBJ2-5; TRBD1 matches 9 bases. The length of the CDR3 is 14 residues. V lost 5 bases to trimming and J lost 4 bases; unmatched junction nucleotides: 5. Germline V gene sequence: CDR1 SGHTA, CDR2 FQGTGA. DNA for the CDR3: TGTGCCAGCAGCAAGGGACAGGGAAGAGAGACCCAGTACTTC. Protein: CASSKGQGRETQYF. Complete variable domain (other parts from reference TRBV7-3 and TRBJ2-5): GAGVSQTPSNKVTEKGKYVELRCDPISGHTALYWYRQSLGQGPEFLIYFQGTGAADDSGLPNDRFFAVRPEGSVSTLKIQRTERGDSAVYLCASSKGQGRETQYFGPGTRLLVL.

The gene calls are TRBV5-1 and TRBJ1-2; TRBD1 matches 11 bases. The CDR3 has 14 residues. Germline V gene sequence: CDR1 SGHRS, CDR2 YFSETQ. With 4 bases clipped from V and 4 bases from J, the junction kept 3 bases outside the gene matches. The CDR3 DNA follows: TGCGCCAGCAGCCCCGGGACAGGGGGCTATGGCTACACCTTC. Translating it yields CASSPGTGGYGYTF.